The rows below give T cell receptor beta chains drawn from one sample of a study of technical replicates of blood from several donors. Clones were read by immunoSEQ multiplex PCR, and TCRdb kept only the in-frame ones, dropping some. The sample lists fewer than 80,000 clones, about nine tenths seen once, with about 5% in the top ten. Sequences were obtained from PBMCs. The receptors derive from a human donor in good health. Some clones in this sample may be carry-over from other donors' samples. The CDR3 runs from the conserved cysteine through the conserved F or W. The order of the fields is V gene, D gene, J gene, clone size, CDR3 DNA, CDR3 protein. D genes are given only for firm matches. The listing skips clone size in some rows; elsewhere it reads once, few, many or a size class.

TRBV18	-	TRBJ2-7	-	TGTGCCAGCTCACCGGGGGGGCTCCCCCACGAGCAGTACTTC	CASSPGGLPHEQYF
TRBV7-8	TRBD1	TRBJ1-2	few	TGTGCCAGCAGCCTCGGACAGGGCTGGGGCTACACCTTC	CASSLGQGWGYTF
TRBV20-1	TRBD2	TRBJ2-7	-	TGCAGTGTGGCGGGAGCCTACGAGCAGTACTTC	CSVAGAYEQYF
TRBV6-1	TRBD1	TRBJ1-5	-	TGTGCCAGCAGAGGGACAGGCAATAGCAATCAGCCCCAGCATTTT	CASRGTGNSNQPQHF
TRBV11-3	TRBD1	TRBJ2-2	-	TGTGCCAGCAGCTGGGGACAGACGAACACCGGGGAGCTGTTTTTT	CASSWGQTNTGELFF
TRBV5-8	-	TRBJ2-7	-	TGTGCCAGCACCACCAGGGCCCGGGCCGAGCAGTACTTC	CASTTRARAEQYF
TRBV10-1	-	TRBJ1-6	once	TGCGCCACAGACAAAATTGTAGGGATTATGCTCCATCCGATAATGGGAGATATCCCCCCACCCCTCCACTTT	CATDKIVGIMLHPIMGDIPPPLHF
TRBV5-6	TRBD1	TRBJ1-1	-	TGTGCCAGCAGCATACGACAGGGGCACGCTGAAGCTTTCTTT	CASSIRQGHAEAFF
TRBV4-3	-	TRBJ1-4	once	TGCGCCAGCAGCAAAGGACACCACCATGAAAAACTGTTTTTT	CASSKGHHHEKLFF
TRBV7-9	TRBD2	TRBJ2-7	few	TGTGCCAGCAGCCTCACCGAACTAGCGGGAGAGCACTTC	CASSLTELAGEHF
TRBV28	-	TRBJ2-5	-	TGTGCCAGCAGTGCCCCCCCCCGGGGTCCGGAGACCCAGTACTTC	CASSAPPRGPETQYF
TRBV4-1	-	TRBJ1-2	-	TGCGCCAGCAGCCAAGGGACTACCTATGGCTACACCTTC	CASSQGTTYGYTF
TRBV30	TRBD1	TRBJ1-2	-	TGTGCCTGGAGTCCTACAGGGGGTCGGGGCTACACCTTC	CAWSPTGGRGYTF
TRBV5-6	-	TRBJ1-2	-	TGTGCCAGCAGCCCCGAGTCAGGGGTCCGCCCGGATGGCTACACCTTC	CASSPESGVRPDGYTF
TRBV7-9	TRBD1	TRBJ1-5	-	TGTGCCAGCAGCCGTGGACAGGGGAAGCATTTT	CASSRGQGKHF
TRBV5-4	TRBD2	TRBJ2-1	-	TGTGCTTACCAAGGACTAGCGCAGTACAATGAGCAGTTCTTC	CAYQGLAQYNEQFF
TRBV29-1	-	TRBJ1-2	-	TGCAGCGTTAGTAGGACAGACTATGGCTACACCTTC	CSVSRTDYGYTF
TRBV29-1	-	TRBJ1-1	-	TGCAGCGTGGTGAATCTAGACGGGAACACTGAAGCTTTCTTT	CSVVNLDGNTEAFF
TRBV5-4	-	TRBJ1-1	-	TGTGCCAGCAGCTCGAACTTAGGGGGAGCTGAAGCTTTCTTT	CASSSNLGGAEAFF
TRBV19	TRBD1	TRBJ1-2	-	TGTGCCAGTAGACCCCAAACCCTCCGACAGGGGGAAGGCTATGGCTACACCTTC	CASRPQTLRQGEGYGYTF
TRBV19	-	TRBJ2-7	few	TGTGCCAGTTCTAGGCTAGGGGCAGCCTCCTACGAGCAGTACTTC	CASSRLGAASYEQYF
TRBV4-2	TRBD2	TRBJ2-7	-	TGTGCCAGCAGCCAAGATCCCGCGTGGACTAGCGGGAGGTGTGAGCAGTACTTC	CASSQDPAWTSGRCEQYF
TRBV7-6	TRBD2	TRBJ2-7	-	TGTGCCAGCAGCTTAGAAGCGGGGGCCTACGAGCAGTACTTC	CASSLEAGAYEQYF
TRBV4-3	-	TRBJ2-1	-	TGCGCCAGCAGCCAAGATTGGGCTAGCGCGTCCTATGAGCAGTTCTTC	CASSQDWASASYEQFF
TRBV6-6	-	TRBJ2-3	-	TGTGCCAGCAGTTACTGGGCGAACACAGATACGCAGTATTTT	CASSYWANTDTQYF
TRBV14	TRBD2	TRBJ2-3	-	TGTGCCAGCAGCATCCGGACTAGGTCCCATACGCAGTATTTT	CASSIRTRSHTQYF
TRBV7-8	-	TRBJ2-3	-	TGTGCCAGCAGCTTAGTGGGGGGTTTTACGCAGTATTTT	CASSLVGGFTQYF
TRBV7-7	TRBD1	TRBJ2-3	-	TGTGCCAGCAGCGCCGGGACAGGGCCTGGAGATACGCAGTATTTT	CASSAGTGPGDTQYF
TRBV4-3	TRBD1	TRBJ2-3	-	TGCGCCAGCAGCCAGAGCCGGGACAGGGGGTCCACAGATACGCAGTATTTT	CASSQSRDRGSTDTQYF
TRBV30	-	TRBJ2-7	-	TGTGCCTGGAACCCCGCCGGGAACGAGCAGTACTTC	CAWNPAGNEQYF
TRBV29-1	TRBD2	TRBJ2-1	few	TGCAGCGTTGGGACTAGCGGGGGCCGATCCTACAATGAGCAGTTCTTC	CSVGTSGGRSYNEQFF
TRBV5-1	-	TRBJ1-4	-	TGCGCCAGCAGCCTCGGGCACGGAGGTTTCTCAACTAATGAAAAACTGTTTTTT	CASSLGHGGFSTNEKLFF
TRBV27	TRBD1	TRBJ2-7	-	TGTGCCAGCAGTTTACAGGGACAGGGAAGAAGCTCCTACGAGCAGTACTTC	CASSLQGQGRSSYEQYF
TRBV11-1	TRBD1	TRBJ2-5	-	TGTGCCAGCAGGGCCGGGACAGGGGACGTGGAGACCCAGTACTTC	CASRAGTGDVETQYF
TRBV27	-	TRBJ2-1	once	TGTGCCAGCAGTAAGAGCGGTCCTTACAATGAGCAGTTCTTC	CASSKSGPYNEQFF
TRBV4-2	TRBD1	TRBJ1-2	-	TGTGCCAGCAGCCAAGATTTCACAGGGGTTGGGGGCTACACCTTC	CASSQDFTGVGGYTF
TRBV29-1	-	TRBJ2-2	-	TGCAGCGTTCCCTCCCGTACTAGCACGAACACCGGGGAGCTGTTTTTT	CSVPSRTSTNTGELFF
TRBV7-6	-	TRBJ2-1	once	TGTGCCAGCAGCCCCGGGGTATCCCCCTCCTACAATGAGCAGTTCTTC	CASSPGVSPSYNEQFF